The 17 T cell receptor beta chains presented below share a single source sample, sequenced in a study of spatial heterogeneity in lung cancer. TCRdb used MiXCR to reprocess the 5' RACE reads, holding one entry per CDR3 protein. The data contain 48,000 or so distinct CDR3 sequences, about 5.8% of them singletons. The time point denotes: sample taken at primary tumor resection. Material: PBMCs, obtained at surgery. These receptors were taken from a male donor with early-stage non-small cell lung cancer.

The J gene is TRBJ2-7, the V gene TRBV3-1; TRBD1 matches at 8 bases. Looked up from germline, CDR1 is LGHDT and CDR2 is YNNKEL (reference sequence). With 4 bases clipped from V and 0 bases from J, the junction kept 2 bases outside the gene matches. The CDR3 loop spans 14 amino acids. CDR3 in amino acids: CASSRTGSSYEQYF. The CDR3 nucleotides are TGTGCCAGCAGCCGGACAGGGAGCTCCTACGAGCAGTACTTC.

This clonotype was seen only a few times. V gene TRBV27 combines with J gene TRBJ2-7, with D possibly being TRBD2 (8 bases). With 5 bases removed from V and 0 bases from J, the gap between germline ends came to 17 bases. The CDR3 is 16 residues long. CDR1 MNHEY and CDR2 SMNVEV come from the germline V gene (reference sequence). CDR3 nucleotides: TGTGCCAGCAGTCCAGAACAGGGGACTAGCTCCTACGAGCAGTACTTC. This gives the protein CASSPEQGTSSYEQYF.

This clonotype was seen at least ten times. The chain carries TRBV5-1 and TRBJ2-3, with a possible D match to TRBD1 (6 bases). Germline CDR1 is SGHRS and CDR2 is YFSETQ. Between the trimmed V and J ends, which lost 4 bases and 0 bases, there was a span of 12 bases. CDR3 length equals 15 residues. The CDR3 loop is CASSRSRGSTDTQYF. The DNA for the CDR3 is TGCGCCAGCAGCCGATCCAGGGGAAGCACAGATACGCAGTATTTT. The whole variable domain, filled in from reference TRBV5-1 and TRBJ2-3, reads KAGVTQTPRYLIKTRGQQVTLSCSPISGHRSVSWYQQTPGQGLQFLFEYFSETQRNKGNFPGRFSGRQFSNSRSEMNVSTLELGDSALYLCASSRSRGSTDTQYFGPGTRLTVL.

The V and J genes are TRBV3-2 and TRBJ2-7. TRBV3-2 is given as a pseudogene. The length of the CDR3 is 15 residues. CDR3 DNA: TGTGCCAGCAGCCAGAAGAAAGACAGGTCTTACGAGCAGTACTTC. Translation: CASSQKKDRSYEQYF.

In its sample, this clonotype was seen many times. This chain joins TRBV12-3 or TRBV12-4 and TRBJ1-4, with 8 bases that match TRBD1. The V segment lost 7 bases and the J segment 7 bases; nucleotides outside the gene matches: 11. This CDR3 spans 15 amino acids. The CDR3 nucleotides are TGTGCCAGCACCAAAGGGACAGGCGGAGGTGAAAAACTGTTTTTT. This translates into CASTKGTGGGEKLFF.

The V call is TRBV20-1, the J call TRBJ1-2; 8 positions agree with TRBD1. The CDR3 is 13 residues long. V dropped 3 bases and J dropped 4; count of bases not matched to a gene: 4. Germline CDR1 and CDR2: DFQATT and SNEGSKA (reference sequence). The CDR3: CSASGQGGYGYTF. CDR3 DNA sequence: TGCAGTGCTAGCGGACAGGGCGGCTATGGCTACACCTTC.

This clonotype was seen repeatedly, ten times or more. The rearrangement joins TRBV9 to TRBJ2-1, with a possible D match to TRBD2 (6 bases). The length of the CDR3 is 16 residues. V dropped 0 bases and J dropped 7 bases, with 17 bases sitting between them. CDR1 and CDR2 (germline): SGDLS, YYNGEE. CDR3 region: CASSVGGGWVTNEQFF. The CDR3 nucleotides are TGTGCCAGCAGCGTAGGCGGAGGGTGGGTTACGAATGAGCAGTTCTTC.

This clonotype was seen repeatedly, ten times or more. The rearrangement uses TRBV4-2 and TRBJ2-1; TRBD2 agrees at 10 bases. The V segment lost 1 base and the J segment 8 bases; nucleotides outside the gene matches: 14. CDR3 length: 18 amino acids. Germline CDR1 reads LGHNA; CDR2 reads YNFKEQ. The CDR3: CASSQGDTSLAGGDEQFF. The CDR3, as DNA: TGTGCCAGCAGCCAAGGGGACACCTCCTTAGCGGGAGGTGATGAGCAGTTCTTC.

This clonotype was counted at least ten times. The chain recombines TRBV7-2 with TRBJ2-1, with D unclear. Trimming left V 1 base short and J 3 bases short, with 10 bases between. CDR1 SGHTA and CDR2 FQGNSA come from the germline V gene. The CDR3 contains 15 residues. CDR3 sequence: CASSLEARSYNEQFF. CDR3 sequence (DNA): TGTGCCAGCAGCTTAGAAGCGCGGAGCTACAATGAGCAGTTCTTC.

There are many counts of this clonotype. The chain couples TRBV5-1 to TRBJ2-3; D is unclear. This CDR3 is built from 14 residues. Trimming stripped 0 bases from V and 6 bases from J, with 11 bases between. CDR1 SGHRS and CDR2 YFSETQ come from the germline V gene. DNA for the CDR3: TGCGCCAGCAGCTTGGAGGGAAGGCTGGATACGCAGTATTTT. Residues: CASSLEGRLDTQYF.

This clonotype was recorded at least ten times. The V and J genes are TRBV12-3 or TRBV12-4 and TRBJ2-7; no definite D call. Trimming left V 6 bases short and J 6 bases short, with 15 bases between. The CDR3 is made up of 13 amino acids. CDR3: CASSPPYDREQYF. CDR3 bases: TGTGCCAGCAGCCCCCCTTACGACCGCGAGCAGTACTTC.

This clonotype showed up many times. V usage is TRBV27 and J usage is TRBJ2-1; 12 bases line up with TRBD2. Trimming cost V 4 bases and J 6 bases; bases outside gene matches: 4. Germline CDR1 and CDR2: MNHEY and SMNVEV (reference sequence). The CDR3 consists of 15 residues. Here the CDR3 DNA reads TGTGCCAGCAGTTGGACTAGCGGGACGATCAATGAGCAGTTCTTC. Translating gives CASSWTSGTINEQFF.

This clonotype was picked up many times. V is TRBV6-2 or TRBV6-3 and J is TRBJ2-1; D unresolved. The CDR3 sequence is 15 residues long. In germline, CDR1 is MNHEY, CDR2 SVGEGT. Trimming shortened V by 2 bases and J by 1 base, and 9 bases separated the two germline ends. The DNA of the CDR3 is TGTGCCAGCAGTTACCAGTCAGCTTCCTACAATGAGCAGTTCTTC. As protein: CASSYQSASYNEQFF.

This clonotype was observed at least ten times. This chain links TRBV18 with TRBJ2-7, with D possibly TRBD1 on 5 matching bases. The germline CDR1 and CDR2 sequences are KGHSH and LQKENI. CDR3 length: 11 residues. CDR3 in DNA: TGTCCGCCGACAGACATCTACGAGCAGTACTTC. This gives the protein CPPTDIYEQYF.

This clonotype was found a few times. The V call is TRBV5-8, the J call TRBJ2-7, with D tentatively TRBD1 or TRBD2 (5 bases each). The CDR3 extends over 12 amino acids. The V end was cut by 5 bases, the J end by 2 bases, with 8 bases between. From germline, CDR1 is SGHTS and CDR2 YDEGEE. The CDR3 loop is CASRGTAYEQYF. CDR3 bases: TGTGCCAGCAGAGGGACGGCCTACGAGCAGTACTTC.

This clonotype has ten or more counts. The CDR3 bases are TGTGCCAGCAGTGATCTAAGGCAGGGGAACTACAATGAGCAGTTCTTC. It encodes CASSDLRQGNYNEQFF. The V call is TRBV25-1, the J call TRBJ2-1, with D perhaps matching TRBD1 (6 bases). Deletions cut 3 bases from V and 3 bases from J, with 15 bases between. This CDR3 spans 16 amino acids. Germline V gene data show CDR1 as MGHDK and CDR2 as SYGVNS.

This clonotype was detected ten times or more. The genes are TRBV5-1 and TRBJ2-1; D is possibly TRBD2 (5 bases). Germline V gives CDR1 SGHRS, CDR2 YFSETQ. V lost 0 bases to trimming and J lost 0 bases, with 10 bases between them. This CDR3 has 16 amino acids. The CDR3 bases are TGCGCCAGCAGCTTGGTCGCTGGGAGCTCCTACAATGAGCAGTTCTTC. This gives the protein CASSLVAGSSYNEQFF.